This T cell receptor (beta chain) was recovered during a study of beta chain features in type 1 diabetes. Naive, central memory, regulatory and stem cell-like memory cells within the CD4+ compartment were sorted using CD45RO/CCR7/CD25/CD127/CD95/CD27. Germline loops: CDR1 ENHRY, CDR2 SYGVKD. V lost 2 bases and J lost 2, with 9 bases in between. The CDR3 is made up of 14 amino acids. Study findings and constraints: TCRB CDR3s were moderately but significantly shorter in Type 1 diabetes patients in all four CD4+ subsets.

Comments on this clone: Its antigen remains unidentified.

Reverse transcription of all isolated RNA meant that expressed TCRB transcripts were sequenced. The table came from immunoSEQ multiplex PCR; TCRdb's copy has only in-frame clones and leaves some out. The sample shows 600,000 to 750,000 clones, roughly an eighth of them seen only once. The receptor was derived from a young man with type 1 diabetes. Sequenced input: naive CD4+ T cells from blood. The chain carries TRBV10-3 and TRBJ1-2; D not certain. The DNA for the CDR3 is TGTGCCATCAGTGAGAGCGGGATGAACTATGGCTACACCTTC. Translated, it gives CAISESGMNYGYTF.